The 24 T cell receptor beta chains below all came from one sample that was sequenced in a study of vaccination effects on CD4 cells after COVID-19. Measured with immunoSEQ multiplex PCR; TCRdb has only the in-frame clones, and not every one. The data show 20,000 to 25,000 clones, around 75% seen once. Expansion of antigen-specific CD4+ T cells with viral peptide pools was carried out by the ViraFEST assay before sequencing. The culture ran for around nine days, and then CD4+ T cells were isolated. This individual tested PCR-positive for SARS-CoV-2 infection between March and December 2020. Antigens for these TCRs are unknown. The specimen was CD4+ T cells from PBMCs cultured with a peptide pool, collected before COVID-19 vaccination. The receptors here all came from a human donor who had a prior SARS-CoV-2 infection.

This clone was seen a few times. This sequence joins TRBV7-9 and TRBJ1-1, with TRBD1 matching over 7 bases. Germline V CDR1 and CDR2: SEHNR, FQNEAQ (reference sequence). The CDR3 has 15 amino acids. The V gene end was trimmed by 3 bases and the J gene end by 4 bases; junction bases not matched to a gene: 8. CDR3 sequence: CASSFQEGARTEAFF. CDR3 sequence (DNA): TGTGCCAGCAGCTTTCAGGAGGGGGCGCGCACTGAAGCTTTCTTT. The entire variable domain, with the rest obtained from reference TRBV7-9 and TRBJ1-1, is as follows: DTGVSQNPRHKITKRGQNVTFRCDPISEHNRLYWYRQTLGQGPEFLTYFQNEAQLEKSRLLSDRFSAERPKGSFSTLEIQRTEQGDSAMYLCASSFQEGARTEAFFGQGTRLTVV.

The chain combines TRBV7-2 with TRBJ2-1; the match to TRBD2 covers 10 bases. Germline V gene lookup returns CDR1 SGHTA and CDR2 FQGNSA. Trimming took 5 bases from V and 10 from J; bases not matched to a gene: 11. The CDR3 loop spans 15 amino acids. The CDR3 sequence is CASSGGLAGDGEQFF. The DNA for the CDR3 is TGTGCCAGCAGCGGTGGTCTAGCGGGGGACGGGGAGCAGTTCTTC. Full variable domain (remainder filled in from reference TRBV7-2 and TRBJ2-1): GAGVSQSPSNKVTEKGKDVELRCDPISGHTALYWYRQSLGQGLEFLIYFQGNSAPDKSGLPSDRFSAERTGGSVSTLTIQRTQQEDSAVYLCASSGGLAGDGEQFFGPGTRLTVL.

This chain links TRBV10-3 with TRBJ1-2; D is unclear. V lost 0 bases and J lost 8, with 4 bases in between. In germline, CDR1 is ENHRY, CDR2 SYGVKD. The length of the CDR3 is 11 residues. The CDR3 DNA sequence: TGTGCCATCAGTGAGTCGTGGGGCTACACCTTC. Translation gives CAISESWGYTF.

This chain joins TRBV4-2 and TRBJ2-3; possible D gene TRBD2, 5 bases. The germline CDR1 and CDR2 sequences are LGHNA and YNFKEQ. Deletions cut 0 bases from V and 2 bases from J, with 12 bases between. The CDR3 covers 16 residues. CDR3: CASSQEGKDYTDTQYF. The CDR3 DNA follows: TGTGCCAGCAGCCAAGAGGGGAAAGACTACACAGATACGCAGTATTTT.

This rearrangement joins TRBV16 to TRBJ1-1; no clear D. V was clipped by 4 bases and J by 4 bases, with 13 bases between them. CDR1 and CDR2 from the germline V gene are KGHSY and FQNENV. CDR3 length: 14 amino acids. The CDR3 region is CASSRVRLGTEAFF. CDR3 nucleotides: TGTGCCAGCAGCCGAGTAAGGCTTGGCACTGAAGCTTTCTTT.

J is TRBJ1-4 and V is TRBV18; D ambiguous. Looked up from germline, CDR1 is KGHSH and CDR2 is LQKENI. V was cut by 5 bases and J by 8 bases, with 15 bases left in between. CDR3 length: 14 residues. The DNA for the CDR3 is TGTGCCAGCTCATCCTCTGGGGAGGGCGAAAAACTGTTTTTT. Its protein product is CASSSSGEGEKLFF.

CDR3 sequence: CASSETSSVSPYNEQFF. CDR3 bases: TGTGCCAGCAGTGAGACCTCTAGCGTAAGCCCCTACAATGAGCAGTTCTTC. V gene TRBV2 combines with J gene TRBJ2-1, with D possibly TRBD2 on 6 matching bases. The V end was cut by 3 bases, the J end by 2 bases, with 17 bases between. Germline CDR1 SNHLY, CDR2 FYNNEI. There are 17 residues in the CDR3.

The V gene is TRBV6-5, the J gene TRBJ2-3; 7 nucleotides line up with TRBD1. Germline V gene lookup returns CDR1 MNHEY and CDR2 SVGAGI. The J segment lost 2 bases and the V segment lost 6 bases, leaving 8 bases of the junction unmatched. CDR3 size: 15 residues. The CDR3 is CASSDGTEITDTQYF. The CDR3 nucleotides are TGTGCCAGCAGCGACGGGACAGAAATCACAGATACGCAGTATTTT.

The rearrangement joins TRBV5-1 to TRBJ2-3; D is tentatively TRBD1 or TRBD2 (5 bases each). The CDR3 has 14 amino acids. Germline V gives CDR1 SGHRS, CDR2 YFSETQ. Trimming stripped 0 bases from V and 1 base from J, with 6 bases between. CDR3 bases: TGCGCCAGCAGCTTGGCGGGACGCACAGATACGCAGTATTTT. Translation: CASSLAGRTDTQYF.

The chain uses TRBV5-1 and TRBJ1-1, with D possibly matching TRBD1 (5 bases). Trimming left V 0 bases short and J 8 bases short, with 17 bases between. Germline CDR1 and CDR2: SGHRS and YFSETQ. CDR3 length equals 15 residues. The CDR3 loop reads CASSLVFAGLREAFF. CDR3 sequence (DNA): TGCGCCAGCAGCTTGGTCTTTGCGGGGCTTCGGGAAGCTTTCTTT.

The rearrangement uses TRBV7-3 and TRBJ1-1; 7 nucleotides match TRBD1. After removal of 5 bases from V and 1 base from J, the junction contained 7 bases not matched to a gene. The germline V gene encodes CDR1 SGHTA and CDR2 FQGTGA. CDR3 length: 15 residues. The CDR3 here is CASSEAGGRNTEAFF. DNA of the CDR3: TGTGCCAGCAGCGAAGCAGGGGGTCGGAACACTGAAGCTTTCTTT.

The CDR3 reads CASSLAQGGYEQYF. The CDR3 coding sequence is TGCGCCAGCAGCTTGGCTCAGGGGGGATACGAGCAGTACTTC. The V call is TRBV5-1, the J call TRBJ2-7; tentative D call: TRBD1 (7 bases). CDR3 length: 14 residues. Germline CDR1 reads SGHRS; CDR2 reads YFSETQ. Trimming pared 0 bases from V and 4 bases from J, leaving 11 bases between.

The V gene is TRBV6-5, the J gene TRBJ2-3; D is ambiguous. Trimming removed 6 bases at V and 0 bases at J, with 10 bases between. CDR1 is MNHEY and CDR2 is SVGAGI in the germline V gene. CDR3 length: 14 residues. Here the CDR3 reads CASRAGRSTDTQYF. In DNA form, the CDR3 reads TGTGCCAGCAGGGCTGGTAGGAGCACAGATACGCAGTATTTT.

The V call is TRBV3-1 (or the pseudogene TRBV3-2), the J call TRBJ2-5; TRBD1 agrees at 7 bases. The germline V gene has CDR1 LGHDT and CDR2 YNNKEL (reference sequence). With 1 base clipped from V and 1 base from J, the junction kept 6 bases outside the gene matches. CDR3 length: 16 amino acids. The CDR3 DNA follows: TGTGCCAGCAGCCAAGTCCTGGGGACAGTCCAAGAGACCCAGTACTTC. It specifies CASSQVLGTVQETQYF.

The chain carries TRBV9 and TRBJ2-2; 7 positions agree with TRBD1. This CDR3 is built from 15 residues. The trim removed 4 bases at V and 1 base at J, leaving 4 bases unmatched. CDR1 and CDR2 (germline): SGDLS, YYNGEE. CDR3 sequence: CASSPGQRNTGELFF. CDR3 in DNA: TGTGCCAGCAGCCCGGGACAGAGGAACACCGGGGAGCTGTTTTTT. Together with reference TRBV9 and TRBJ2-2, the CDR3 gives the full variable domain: DSGVTQTPKHLITATGQRVTLRCSPRSGDLSVYWYQQSLDQGLQFLIQYYNGEERAKGNILERFSAQQFPDLHSELNLSSLELGDSALYFCASSPGQRNTGELFFGEGSRLTVL.

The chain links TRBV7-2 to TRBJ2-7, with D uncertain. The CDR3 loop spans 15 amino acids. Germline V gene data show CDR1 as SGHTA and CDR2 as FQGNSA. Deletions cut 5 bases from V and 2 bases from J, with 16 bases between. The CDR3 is CASSARGLQTYEQYF. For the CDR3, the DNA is TGTGCCAGCAGCGCCCGTGGGCTACAGACCTACGAGCAGTACTTC.

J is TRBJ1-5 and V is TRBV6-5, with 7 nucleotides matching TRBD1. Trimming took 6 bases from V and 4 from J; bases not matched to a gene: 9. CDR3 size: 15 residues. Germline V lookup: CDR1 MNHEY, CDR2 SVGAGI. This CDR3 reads CASRRQGGENQPQHF. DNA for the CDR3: TGTGCCAGCAGACGACAGGGTGGGGAAAATCAGCCCCAGCATTTT.

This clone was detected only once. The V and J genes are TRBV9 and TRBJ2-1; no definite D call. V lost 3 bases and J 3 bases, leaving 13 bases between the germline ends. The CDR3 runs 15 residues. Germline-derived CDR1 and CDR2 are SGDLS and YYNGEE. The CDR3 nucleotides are TGTGCCAGCAGCGCGTCTTCGCGGAACTACAATGAGCAGTTCTTC. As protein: CASSASSRNYNEQFF.

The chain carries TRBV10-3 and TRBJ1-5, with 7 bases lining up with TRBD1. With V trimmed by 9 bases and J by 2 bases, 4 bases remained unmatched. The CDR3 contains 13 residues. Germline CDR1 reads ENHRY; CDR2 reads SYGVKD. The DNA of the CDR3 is TGTGCCATTTCAGGGGGGGGCAATCAGCCCCAGCATTTT. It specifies CAISGGGNQPQHF.

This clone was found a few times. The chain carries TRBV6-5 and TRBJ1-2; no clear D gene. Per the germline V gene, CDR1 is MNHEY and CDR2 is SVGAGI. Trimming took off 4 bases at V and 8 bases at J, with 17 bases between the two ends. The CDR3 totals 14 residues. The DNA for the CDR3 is TGTGCCAGCAGTTTTACGGGGTTTTCCAGGGGCTACACCTTC. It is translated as CASSFTGFSRGYTF.

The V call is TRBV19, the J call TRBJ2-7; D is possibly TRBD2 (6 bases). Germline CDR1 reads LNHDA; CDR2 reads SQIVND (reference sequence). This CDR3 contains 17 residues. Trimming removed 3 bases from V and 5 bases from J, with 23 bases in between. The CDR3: CASSMEGLRQYNNEQYF. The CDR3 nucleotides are TGTGCCAGTAGTATGGAGGGCCTACGACAGTATAACAACGAGCAGTACTTC.

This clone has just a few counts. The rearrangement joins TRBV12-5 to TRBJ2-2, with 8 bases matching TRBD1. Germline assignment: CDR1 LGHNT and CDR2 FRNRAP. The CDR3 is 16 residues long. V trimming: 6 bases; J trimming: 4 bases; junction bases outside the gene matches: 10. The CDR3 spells CASGSTGVISTGELFF. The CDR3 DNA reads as TGTGCTAGTGGCTCGACAGGGGTGATAAGCACCGGGGAGCTGTTTTTT.

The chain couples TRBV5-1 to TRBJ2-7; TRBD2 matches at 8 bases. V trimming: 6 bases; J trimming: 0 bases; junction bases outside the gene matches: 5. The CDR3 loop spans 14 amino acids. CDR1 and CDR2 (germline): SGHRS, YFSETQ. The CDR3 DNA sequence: TGCGCCAGCACCCAAGCGGGGGACTCCTACGAGCAGTACTTC. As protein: CASTQAGDSYEQYF.

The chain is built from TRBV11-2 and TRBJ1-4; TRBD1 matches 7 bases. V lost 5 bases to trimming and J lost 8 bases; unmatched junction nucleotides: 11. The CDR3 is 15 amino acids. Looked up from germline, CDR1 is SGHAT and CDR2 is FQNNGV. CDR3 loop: CASSVRQGEYEKLFF. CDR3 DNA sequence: TGTGCCAGCAGCGTAAGACAGGGAGAGTACGAAAAACTGTTTTTT.